This T cell receptor (beta chain) is drawn from a study of response to subunit inactivated influenza vaccine. CDR3 length equals 13 residues. The germline V and J ends were trimmed by 1 base and 5 bases, with 6 bases remaining between them. CDR1 and CDR2 (germline): SGHAT, FQNNGV. A single record per CDR3 protein comes from TCRdb applying MiXCR to the RT-PCR reads. The table has more than 200,000 distinct CDR3 sequences, 10% to 15% seen once. Findings and limits, study-wide: After each seasonal influenza vaccination, few new T cells are recruited, the authors suggested.

Concerning this clonotype itself: Its antigen is not identified.

The sequence came from a man aged 50 to 60 who received an inactivated influenza vaccine. The starting material was non-naive T cells sorted from PBMCs, obtained approximately 15 days before vaccination. The gene calls are TRBV11-2 and TRBJ1-5, with no clear D. CDR3 residues: CASSLVIDQPQHF. CDR3 bases: TGTGCCAGCAGCTTAGTCATAGATCAGCCCCAGCATTTT.